One and the same sample provided the 19 T cell receptor beta chains below, sequenced in a study of blood T cell repertoires in COVID-19. Method: immunoSEQ multiplex PCR; TCRdb's copy keeps in-frame clones and lacks some. The sample holds over 75,000 clones, roughly 82% seen once. The specimen was peripheral blood. The receptors originated from a woman aged 80 or over with acute or convalescent COVID-19.

The J gene is TRBJ2-1, the V gene TRBV24-1; D unclear. The CDR3 runs 14 residues. With 4 bases removed from V and 5 bases from J, the gap between germline ends came to 11 bases. The V gene's germline CDR1 is KGHDR and CDR2 SFDVKD. Written as DNA, the CDR3 is TGTGCCACCAGTGACCCACAGAGAAACAATGAGCAGTTCTTC. This codes for CATSDPQRNNEQFF.

V and J are TRBV2 and TRBJ1-2; 7 nucleotides line up with TRBD1. The CDR3 totals 14 residues. Germline V CDR1 and CDR2: SNHLY, FYNNEI. The junction had 4 bases not matched to a gene; V was cut back by 3 bases and J by 3 bases. CDR3 sequence (DNA): TGTGCCAGCAGTGAGATTACAGGGGACTATGGCTACACCTTC. It codes for CASSEITGDYGYTF.

The table lists this clone with a count of one. The chain has TRBV10-1 and TRBJ2-1; tentatively, D is TRBD2 (5 bases). The germline V and J ends were trimmed by 2 bases and 7 bases, with 9 bases remaining between them. The CDR3 consists of 13 residues. CDR1 WNHNN and CDR2 SYGVQD come from the germline V gene (reference sequence). The CDR3 is CASSEGLLNEQFF. The CDR3 DNA follows: TGCGCCAGCAGTGAGGGACTCCTAAATGAGCAGTTCTTC.

This chain connects TRBV9 to TRBJ2-1; D may be TRBD1 (5 bases). The CDR3 length is 15 residues. V was cut by 1 base and J by 0 bases, with 8 bases left in between. Germline loops: CDR1 SGDLS, CDR2 YYNGEE. The CDR3 loop is CASSVLGASYNEQFF. The CDR3 DNA reads TGTGCCAGCAGCGTATTAGGGGCCTCCTACAATGAGCAGTTCTTC.

V and J are TRBV5-8 and TRBJ2-7; the match to TRBD1 covers 7 bases. Germline trimming cut 3 bases from V and 7 bases from J; bases unmatched to any gene: 13. The CDR3 is 15 residues long. CDR1 is SGHTS, CDR2 YDEGEE, per germline. CDR3 sequence (DNA): TGTGCCAGCAGCTATGAGGGGACAGTTGTACGGGAGCAGTACTTC. As protein: CASSYEGTVVREQYF.

This clone was counted a single time. V gene TRBV27 combines with J gene TRBJ2-2; 12 bases map to TRBD2. V gave up 4 bases and J gave up 6 bases; unmatched junction bases: 9. Germline V gene sequence: CDR1 MNHEY, CDR2 SMNVEV (reference sequence). This CDR3 spans 17 amino acids. Here the CDR3 reads CASSSFRLAGESGELFF. The CDR3 coding sequence is TGTGCCAGCAGTTCCTTCAGACTAGCGGGAGAATCCGGGGAGCTGTTTTTT.

This clone showed up just a few times. The CDR3 DNA reads as TGTGCCAGCAGCCAAGCCTGGGCAGTTCAGACCGGGGAGCTGTTTTTT. This codes for CASSQAWAVQTGELFF. The rearrangement joins TRBV3-1 (or the pseudogene TRBV3-2) to TRBJ2-2; D gene ambiguous. Germline-derived CDR1 and CDR2 are LGHDT and YNNKEL (reference sequence). The length of the CDR3 is 16 residues. Trimming took 1 base from V and 5 from J, leaving 14 bases between them.

V gene TRBV21-1 combines with J gene TRBJ2-3; the listed D gene, TRBD1, was not tested against the DNA. TRBV21-1 is noted as a pseudogene. The CDR3 spans 14 residues. This CDR3 is CASSWDRGPDTQYF. For the CDR3, the DNA is TGTGCCAGCAGCTGGGACAGGGGGCCAGATACGCAGTATTTT.

The chain carries TRBV20-1 and TRBJ1-1; the D gene is possibly TRBD1 (5 bases). The germline CDR1 and CDR2 sequences are DFQATT and SNEGSKA (reference sequence). Trimming pared 3 bases from V and 11 bases from J, leaving 13 bases between. This CDR3 is 11 amino acids long. The CDR3 region is CSASTEDIAFF. CDR3 nucleotide sequence: TGCAGTGCTAGTACCGAGGACATCGCTTTCTTT.

The V call is TRBV5-5, the J call TRBJ1-5; TRBD1 agrees at 7 bases. The CDR3 runs to 15 residues. The trim removed 2 bases at V and 4 bases at J, leaving 6 bases unmatched. Germline CDR1 and CDR2: SGHKS and YYEKEE (reference sequence). The CDR3 protein is CASSLGPTGNQPQHF. CDR3 sequence (DNA): TGTGCCAGCAGCTTAGGGCCGACAGGGAATCAGCCCCAGCATTTT.

V and J are TRBV23-1 and TRBJ2-7; 10 bases match TRBD2. TRBV23-1 falls under the ORF class, with uncertain function. Trimming removed 2 bases from V and 6 bases from J; junction bases left unmatched: 4. The CDR3 loop spans 14 amino acids. CDR3 in amino acids: CASSQLSGRVEQYF. The DNA for the CDR3 is TGCGCCAGCAGTCAACTAAGCGGGAGGGTCGAGCAGTACTTC.

The J gene is TRBJ2-2, the V gene TRBV5-1; 8 nucleotides agree with TRBD2. The junction had 10 bases not matched to a gene; V was cut back by 4 bases and J by 5 bases. The CDR3 spans 16 residues. Per the germline V gene, CDR1 is SGHRS and CDR2 is YFSETQ. The CDR3 sequence is CASSPQTSGSTGELFF. The CDR3 nucleotides are TGCGCCAGCAGCCCCCAAACTAGCGGAAGTACCGGGGAGCTGTTTTTT.

The chain joins TRBV7-2 to TRBJ2-3; TRBD2 matches at 9 bases. The germline V gene encodes CDR1 SGHTA and CDR2 FQGNSA. There are 15 residues in the CDR3. Germline trimming cut 11 bases from V and 3 bases from J; bases unmatched to any gene: 12. CDR3 nucleotides: TGTGCCTCGGGACTATCGCGGGGGGGTACAGATACGCAGTATTTT. Amino acids: CASGLSRGGTDTQYF.

The chain has TRBV3-1 (or the pseudogene TRBV3-2) and TRBJ1-1; D may be TRBD1 (5 bases). The CDR3 runs 15 residues. V shed 0 bases and J shed 4 bases, with 12 bases lying between them. In germline, CDR1 is LGHDT, CDR2 YNNKEL (reference sequence). The CDR3: CASSQDEVRVTEAFF. CDR3 DNA sequence: TGTGCCAGCAGCCAAGATGAAGTCAGGGTCACTGAAGCTTTCTTT.

The gene calls are TRBV2 and TRBJ2-2; D perhaps matches TRBD1 (5 bases). The CDR3 contains 16 residues. The V end was cut by 7 bases, the J end by 0 bases, with 15 bases between. Looked up from germline, CDR1 is SNHLY and CDR2 is FYNNEI. For the CDR3, the DNA is TGTGCCAGCACCCTAAATGGGGCTGCGAACACCGGGGAGCTGTTTTTT. This translates into CASTLNGAANTGELFF.

This chain links TRBV5-4 with TRBJ2-3; D is undetermined. Germline CDR1 is SGHNT and CDR2 is YYREEE (reference sequence). The CDR3 length is 15 residues. V was pared by 4 bases and J by 6 bases, with 18 bases between. CDR3 sequence: CASSRSRSVPDTQYF. The CDR3 region has the DNA TGTGCCAGCAGCCGTTCTAGGAGTGTACCGGATACGCAGTATTTT.

The V call is TRBV5-6, the J call TRBJ1-1; no clear D gene. From germline, CDR1 is SGHDT and CDR2 YYEEEE. V lost 6 bases, J lost 3 bases, and 9 bases lay in between. This CDR3 spans 12 amino acids. The CDR3 nucleotides read TGTGCCAGCACCCGGCAGGACACTGAAGCTTTCTTT. This encodes CASTRQDTEAFF.

The rearrangement joins TRBV11-1 to TRBJ2-5; tentatively, D is TRBD1 (7 bases). Between the trimmed V and J ends, which lost 5 bases and 4 bases, there was a span of 17 bases. The CDR3 has 15 residues. Germline lookup yields CDR1 SGHAT and CDR2 FQDESV (reference sequence). DNA for the CDR3: TGTGCCAGCAGCCTTCGGAACAGGGGAGGAGAGACCCAGTACTTC. Translating gives CASSLRNRGGETQYF.

The chain uses TRBV28 and TRBJ2-7, with 11 bases lining up with TRBD1. Germline V gives CDR1 MDHEN, CDR2 SYDVKM. There are 16 residues in the CDR3. V trimming: 4 bases; J trimming: 1 base; junction bases outside the gene matches: 6. The CDR3 DNA sequence: TGTGCCAGCAGTTCCACCGGGACAGGGGGTTCCTACGAGCAGTACTTC. As protein: CASSSTGTGGSYEQYF. Based on the CDR3 plus reference TRBV28 and TRBJ2-7, the full variable domain is DVKVTQSSRYLVKRTGEKVFLECVQDMDHENMFWYRQDPGLGLRLIYFSYDVKMKEKGDIPEGYSVSREKKERFSLILESASTNQTSMYLCASSSTGTGGSYEQYFGPGTRLTVT.